These 14 T cell receptor beta chains originate from one sample sequenced in a study of T-cell reconstitution after alpha-beta-depleted transplantation in children. Unique molecular identifiers were incorporated into the prepared TCRbeta library. Using its own MiXCR run on the PCR reads, TCRdb lists one record per CDR3 protein. The sample comprises about 230,000 distinct CDR3 sequences, 9% to 10% of which are singletons, and less than 6% rests with the top ten. Specimen: PBMCs from the stem cell graft donor, collected from the stem cell graft. The receptors derive from a human donor who donated a stem cell graft to a child with SCID.

The rearrangement links TRBV2 to TRBJ2-5; TRBD1 agrees at 7 bases. The CDR3 is 15 residues long. From germline, CDR1 is SNHLY and CDR2 FYNNEI. The junction had 10 bases not matched to a gene; V was cut back by 7 bases and J by 2 bases. CDR3 protein: CASNFGDRVQETQYF. In DNA, the CDR3 is TGTGCCAGCAATTTCGGAGACAGGGTACAAGAGACCCAGTACTTC.

In its sample, this clonotype was seen a few times. The rearrangement links TRBV20-1 to TRBJ1-5; tentative D call: TRBD1 (5 bases). CDR1 is DFQATT, CDR2 SNEGSKA, per germline (reference sequence). Trimming took 1 base from V and 6 from J, leaving 13 bases between them. The CDR3 consists of 14 residues. The CDR3 protein is CSARGGSDLQPQHF. CDR3 sequence (DNA): TGCAGTGCTAGAGGGGGCTCGGATCTTCAGCCCCAGCATTTT.

This clonotype was detected ten times or more. The chain combines TRBV7-6 with TRBJ2-7; 10 nucleotides agree with TRBD1. This CDR3 is 18 amino acids long. Trimming removed 5 bases from V and 4 bases from J; junction bases left unmatched: 17. Germline loops: CDR1 SGHVS, CDR2 FNYEAQ. The CDR3 here is CASSNPGGPGQGWYEQYF. CDR3 in DNA: TGTGCCAGCAGCAATCCCGGGGGGCCGGGACAGGGGTGGTACGAGCAGTACTTC.

The chain is built from TRBV18 and TRBJ1-1; no definite D call. Germline CDR1 reads KGHSH; CDR2 reads LQKENI. Trimming pared 1 base from V and 1 base from J, leaving 13 bases between. This CDR3 region has 16 residues. The CDR3 region is CASSPLPASQNTEAFF. As DNA, the CDR3 is TGTGCCAGCTCACCACTACCAGCCAGTCAGAACACTGAAGCTTTCTTT.

This sequence joins TRBV28 and TRBJ1-5; the D is unclear. Germline assignment: CDR1 MDHEN and CDR2 SYDVKM. The CDR3 extends over 12 amino acids. V lost 1 base and J lost 9, with 7 bases in between. Here the CDR3 reads CASSLYGRPQHF. The CDR3 bases are TGTGCCAGCAGTTTATACGGTCGGCCCCAGCATTTT.

This clonotype was observed at least ten times. This chain uses TRBV9 with TRBJ2-5; D is unresolved. Trimming shortened V by 2 bases and J by 7 bases, and 12 bases separated the two germline ends. Germline-derived CDR1 and CDR2 are SGDLS and YYNGEE. The length of the CDR3 is 13 residues. Here the CDR3 reads CASSVEPTRTQYF. The DNA for the CDR3 is TGTGCCAGCAGCGTGGAACCAACCCGGACCCAGTACTTC.

Ten or more counts support this clonotype. This chain's CDR3 is CASSHFLIQETQYF. The CDR3 DNA reads TGTGCCAGCAGTCACTTCCTTATCCAAGAGACCCAGTACTTC. V and J are TRBV28 and TRBJ2-5; no firm D call. The CDR3 has 14 residues. CDR1 MDHEN and CDR2 SYDVKM come from the germline V gene. V dropped 5 bases and J dropped 1 base, with 11 bases sitting between them.

This clonotype appeared many times. The chain carries TRBV7-9 and TRBJ1-1; unclear D gene. The ends were cut back, 5 bases at V and 1 base at J, with 11 bases in the middle. CDR1 SEHNR and CDR2 FQNEAQ come from the germline V gene (reference sequence). This CDR3 is built from 14 residues. CDR3 residues: CASSPVLANTEAFF. The DNA of the CDR3 is TGTGCCAGCAGCCCCGTGTTGGCGAACACTGAAGCTTTCTTT.

The table lists this clonotype with many counts. The V gene is TRBV28, the J gene TRBJ1-5; D not certain. The CDR3 covers 13 residues. With 10 bases removed from V and 0 bases from J, the gap between germline ends came to 10 bases. Germline V gene sequence: CDR1 MDHEN, CDR2 SYDVKM. CDR3 region: CATSENSNQPQHF. The CDR3 DNA is TGTGCCACCTCGGAGAATAGCAATCAGCCCCAGCATTTT.

This clonotype was recorded many times. V gene TRBV7-2 combines with J gene TRBJ2-7; 10 nucleotides align to TRBD1. Germline V CDR1 and CDR2: SGHTA, FQGNSA. The CDR3 covers 13 residues. With V trimmed by 6 bases and J by 4 bases, 3 bases remained unmatched. The CDR3 sequence is CASRDRGRYEQYF. Here the CDR3 DNA reads TGTGCCAGCAGAGACAGGGGGCGGTACGAGCAGTACTTC.

The rearrangement uses TRBV30 and TRBJ2-2, with TRBD1 matching over 8 bases. The germline V gene encodes CDR1 GTSNPN and CDR2 SVGIG (reference sequence). J gave up 6 bases and V 4 bases, and 7 bases lay outside the gene matches. The CDR3 is 14 residues long. The CDR3: CAWIQTTGAGELFF. The CDR3 DNA sequence: TGTGCCTGGATTCAAACGACAGGGGCCGGGGAGCTGTTTTTT.

In this sample, this clonotype turned up many times. The rearrangement links TRBV4-3 to TRBJ2-1, with TRBD1 matching 7 bases. This CDR3 region has 15 residues. Germline CDR1 and CDR2: LGHNA and YSLEER. Unmatched junction bases numbered 12, after V lost 6 bases and J lost 7 bases. CDR3 coding DNA: TGCGCCAGCAGGGAAGGGACAGCCTTGGGGAATGAGCAGTTCTTC. This encodes CASREGTALGNEQFF.

This clonotype has a count of ten or more. Here the CDR3 reads CASGPGHQPQHF. In nucleotides, the CDR3 is TGTGCCAGCGGGCCAGGTCATCAGCCCCAGCATTTT. The V call is TRBV28, the J call TRBJ1-5, with D hard to call. The CDR3 totals 12 residues. CDR1 is MDHEN, CDR2 SYDVKM, per germline. V was cut by 8 bases and J by 5 bases, with 10 bases left in between.

There are many counts of this clonotype. CDR3 coding DNA: TGCAGTGTTTCGCCGGGCCACCCGGGGGCTGAAGCTTTCTTT. Protein product: CSVSPGHPGAEAFF. The chain joins TRBV20-1 to TRBJ1-1, with D perhaps matching TRBD1 (5 bases). CDR1 and CDR2 from the germline V gene are DFQATT and SNEGSKA (reference sequence). The CDR3 sequence is 14 residues long. Trimming removed 7 bases at V and 6 bases at J, with 21 bases between.